This T cell receptor (beta chain) is from a study of T cell clonality in common variable immunodeficiency (dated by TCRdb to between 2014 and 2016). Standard criteria, namely reduction of serum IgG, IgA and/or IgM below the normal range together with specific antibody deficiency, were applied for the diagnosis of CVID. There were 40 to 45 subjects in the CVID group (roughly 15 female and roughly 29 male), ranging in age from 9 to 64 years, with a mean age of about 40. Most of the CVID patients and most of the healthy controls were of Caucasian heritage. At the time of study participation, every CVID subject had been on replacement immunoglobulin therapy for one year or longer. At the time of blood collection, no CVID subject was ill or was being treated with immunomodulatory or immunosuppressive medication. From each donor, roughly 5 to 9 ml of heparinized peripheral whole blood was collected. Genomic DNA from adults with common variable immune deficiency (CVID) and from healthy adult controls was used for sequencing of TCRbeta CDR3 repertoires. Diluted blood was density-centrifuged over Hypaque 1077 or Ficoll-Paque to isolate peripheral blood mononuclear cells. Genomic DNA was obtained from unsorted mononuclear cells using either Qiagen column purification or a centrifugation-based method.

For sequencing, equivalent amounts of genomic DNA were input from CVID and control samples. For every sample, a 60 bp segment covering the rearranged TCRbeta CDR3 region was amplified and then sequenced. The immunoSEQ assay, a bias-corrected multiplex PCR combined with high-throughput sequencing, was used for TCRbeta amplification. As for how the authors treated the data: Every unique nucleotide sequence counted as a clone and was annotated with V, D and J genes, copy number and frequency. Sequences were labeled productive if in frame, and non-productive if out of frame or containing stop codons. As previously described, Shannon's entropy was used to calculate clonality. Mean CDR3 Kyte-Doolittle hydropathy was derived from the predicted amino acid sequences of productive clones. Using the R hclust function, scaled V gene usage was clustered hierarchically with Manhattan distance and complete linkage. To assess clone sharing by CDR3 amino acid sequence, 12 repertoires per group were resampled over 100 rounds. The repertoires were screened for 70 published EBV-specific TCRbeta sequences and a few hundred published CMV-specific TCRbeta sequences. Analysis left out two CVID samples that produced under 10,000 sequences, so 35 to 50 CVID repertoires remained. TCRdb provides this immuneACCESS table in a form limited to in-frame rearrangements. Some clones are lacking; in checked studies, under half of them reflect an unresolved V gene, and why the rest are absent is not known. From that table come the V and J calls and clone size; the DNA was used to work out D and trimming. For this sample the table reports about 14,000 clones, with no clone seen just once. Around 8.3% of the sample lies in the top ten.

As concerns this clone: The antigen it binds to is not known. The CDR3 end is not reached by the read, which stops 3 residues before it; the germline J gene fills it in.

The CDR3 has 15 amino acids, counting the end cysteine and phenylalanine. The CDR3 was read in part: 36 bases, with the frame set at base 1. The germline V gene supplies CDR1 SGHTA and CDR2 FQGNSA. At the junction V is shortened by 3 bases and J by 4 bases, with 15 bases in between. Study-level results and caveats: The authors noted that sequencing repertoires of T cell subpopulations would be needed to clarify what caused the increased clonality in CVID. Increased TCRbeta clonality was found in CVID subjects compared with healthy controls (t-test p = 0.018), with the increase being most characteristic of about a third of subjects. Despite equal DNA input, controls averaged approximately 77,000 unique sequences per sample versus around 32,000 in CVID samples. Differences among patients in the CVID cohort limited the correlations between repertoire features and clinical complications. Fewer TCRbeta clones were shared among CVID subjects than among healthy controls (p < 0.0001). CVID TCRbeta sequences were reported to have fewer deletions and N-nucleotide insertions and to lack highly modified clones with 13 or more V deletions.

This TCR was sampled from a human donor with common variable immunodeficiency. Rearrangement joined TRBV7-2 to TRBJ1-2; a confident D gene designation cannot be given. Specimen: peripheral blood mononuclear cells. CDR3 bases read: TGTGCCAGCAGCTTGGACTTCCTCCGGGGCTATGGC. It codes for CASSLDFLRGYG. The CDR3 reads in full as CASSLDFLRGYGYTF. Extended through the reference TRBV7-2 and TRBJ1-2 proteins, this CDR3 yields the full variable domain: GAGVSQSPSNKVTEKGKDVELRCDPISGHTALYWYRQSLGQGLEFLIYFQGNSAPDKSGLPSDRFSAERTGGSVSTLTIQRTQQEDSAVYLCASSLDFLRGYGYTFGSGTRLTVV.